The 32 T cell receptor beta chains below all came from one sample that was sequenced in a study of shared clonotypes between healthy human individuals (dated by TCRdb to the early 2020s). CD8 naive samples were CD45RO-negative cells positively selected for CCR7, giving a CD45RA+CCR7+ population that excluded TemRA cells. The method was the immunoSEQ multiplex PCR assay. As stored in TCRdb, this immuneACCESS dataset retains in-frame rearrangements with V and J assigned. A fraction of the clones does not appear; measured against another copy, unresolved V genes explain less than half of the discrepancy, and the remainder lacks a known reason. The sample yields a few million clones; over 85% were counted once. Of the sample, under 2% falls within the top ten clones. Source material: naive CD8+ T cells from PBMCs. The cell subset or site label here, explained by the study, means: CD45RA+CCR7+. Source of these receptors: a man between 18 and 35 years old in good health. Some clones in this sample may be carry-over from other donors' samples.

This clone was seen a single time. This rearrangement joins TRBV7-2 to TRBJ2-1, with 12 positions matching TRBD2. CDR3 length: 16 residues. J was trimmed by 1 base and V by 5 bases; bases with no gene match: 3. Germline CDR1 SGHTA, CDR2 FQGNSA. The CDR3, as DNA: TGTGCCAGCAGCCCTAGCGGGAGGGAATCCTACAATGAGCAGTTCTTC. This sequence encodes CASSPSGRESYNEQFF. Full variable domain (outside the CDR3, taken from reference TRBV7-2 and TRBJ2-1): GAGVSQSPSNKVTEKGKDVELRCDPISGHTALYWYRQSLGQGLEFLIYFQGNSAPDKSGLPSDRFSAERTGGSVSTLTIQRTQQEDSAVYLCASSPSGRESYNEQFFGPGTRLTVL.

The V gene is TRBV5-5, the J gene TRBJ2-7; a possible D gene is TRBD1 (5 bases). The V gene's germline CDR1 is SGHKS and CDR2 YYEKEE (reference sequence). The CDR3 length is 16 residues. V was shortened by 3 bases and J by 0 bases, with 16 bases between the two germline ends. The CDR3 is CASSSVMTESSYEQYF. Here the CDR3 DNA reads TGTGCCAGCAGCTCGGTAATGACAGAGAGCTCCTACGAGCAGTACTTC.

A single count supports this clone. The V gene is TRBV9, the J gene TRBJ2-3; D may be TRBD2 (6 bases). The CDR3 spans 16 residues. V lost 3 bases, J lost 5 bases, and 19 bases lay in between. Looked up from germline, CDR1 is SGDLS and CDR2 is YYNGEE. The CDR3 coding sequence is TGTGCCAGCAGCGCCGCCTCGGGACTCGTGGGAGATACGCAGTATTTT. As protein: CASSAASGLVGDTQYF.

The gene calls are TRBV19 and TRBJ2-6; TRBD1 aligns across 10 bases. The CDR3 runs 19 residues. The V and J ends lost 6 bases and 2 bases, in that order; junction bases with no gene match: 13. Germline loops: CDR1 LNHDA, CDR2 SQIVND (reference sequence). The CDR3 sequence: CASSLTGGKPSAGANVLTF. In nucleotides, the CDR3 is TGTGCCAGTAGCCTGACAGGGGGCAAGCCGTCTGCTGGGGCCAACGTCCTGACTTTC.

V usage is TRBV4-3 and J usage is TRBJ1-2; a possible D gene is TRBD1 (6 bases). This CDR3 is 15 amino acids long. Trimming removed 0 bases at V and 8 bases at J, with 16 bases between. The germline V gene encodes CDR1 LGHNA and CDR2 YSLEER. The CDR3 region has the DNA TGCGCCAGCAGCCAAGATCCGGCAGGGGACGAGGGCTACACCTTC. This sequence encodes CASSQDPAGDEGYTF.

The rearrangement uses TRBV2 and TRBJ1-5, with D perhaps TRBD1 (6 bases). There are 21 residues in the CDR3. Germline values: CDR1 SNHLY, CDR2 FYNNEI. Trimming stripped 2 bases from V and 6 bases from J, with 32 bases between. CDR3 sequence reads: CASSEPAGWGIPTLRGQPQHF. CDR3 in DNA: TGTGCCAGCAGTGAACCCGCTGGTTGGGGGATACCCACCCTCAGGGGTCAGCCCCAGCATTTT.

The V gene is TRBV7-2, the J gene TRBJ2-2, with D possibly being TRBD2 (6 bases). The V gene's germline CDR1 is SGHTA and CDR2 FQGNSA. This CDR3 is 15 amino acids long. Trimming took 6 bases from V and 7 from J, leaving 18 bases between them. The CDR3 loop is CASSPDPAGGGELFF. As DNA, the CDR3 is TGTGCCAGCAGTCCCGATCCCGCCGGGGGCGGGGAGCTGTTTTTT.

On this clone: This CDR3 is also generated by other DNA sequences in the sample. The chain employs TRBV15 and TRBJ2-7; no clear D. Trimming stripped 1 base from V and 1 base from J, with 5 bases between. Germline V lookup: CDR1 LNHNV, CDR2 YYDKDF (reference sequence). The CDR3 covers 13 residues. The CDR3 loop reads CATSRGESYEQYF. As DNA, the CDR3 is TGTGCCACCAGCAGAGGCGAATCCTACGAGCAGTACTTC.

The V call is TRBV7-9, the J call TRBJ2-7; D is possibly TRBD2 (5 bases). CDR1 and CDR2 (germline): SEHNR, FQNEAQ (reference sequence). This CDR3 contains 15 residues. The V gene lost 1 base and the J gene lost 2 bases, with 12 bases spanning the gap. The CDR3 protein is CASSLGRATTYEQYF. The DNA of the CDR3 is TGTGCCAGCAGCTTAGGGCGGGCCACGACCTACGAGCAGTACTTC.

The gene calls are TRBV6-1 and TRBJ2-7, with D perhaps being TRBD1 or TRBD2 (5 bases each). Germline V gene lookup returns CDR1 MNHNS and CDR2 SASEGT. This CDR3 has 12 residues. The V gene lost 8 bases and the J gene lost 3 bases, with 11 bases spanning the gap. The chain's CDR3 is CASLWGNYEQYF. CDR3 sequence (DNA): TGTGCCAGCCTCTGGGGGAACTACGAGCAGTACTTC.

This sequence joins TRBV2 and TRBJ1-2; tentatively, D is TRBD1 (5 bases). The V and J ends lost 3 bases and 4 bases respectively, with 9 bases between them. The CDR3 contains 13 residues. Looked up from germline, CDR1 is SNHLY and CDR2 is FYNNEI. CDR3 DNA sequence: TGTGCCAGCAGTGATAGGGGTGTCTATGGCTACACCTTC. It encodes CASSDRGVYGYTF.

The V and J genes are TRBV27 and TRBJ1-1; D is unresolved. The CDR3 runs 16 residues. With 4 bases removed from V and 4 bases from J, the gap between germline ends came to 19 bases. Germline assignment: CDR1 MNHEY and CDR2 SMNVEV (reference sequence). The DNA for the CDR3 is TGTGCCAGCAGTTCCTCCTATCGGGCCCTATCCACTGAAGCTTTCTTT. It yields the protein CASSSSYRALSTEAFF.

The gene calls are TRBV7-9 and TRBJ2-7; 8 nucleotides match TRBD2. The CDR3 runs to 12 residues. The germline gives CDR1 SEHNR, CDR2 FQNEAQ (reference sequence). The junction had 2 bases not matched to a gene; V was cut back by 2 bases and J by 8 bases. CDR3 amino acids: CASSLSGGQQYF. The CDR3 nucleotides read TGTGCCAGCAGCTTATCGGGGGGGCAGCAGTACTTC.

The V call is TRBV7-8, the J call TRBJ2-1; the D is unclear. Trimming left V 1 base short and J 2 bases short, with 12 bases between. CDR3 length: 16 amino acids. The germline gives CDR1 SGHVS, CDR2 FQNEAQ. The DNA of the CDR3 is TGTGCCAGCAGCTTAGAAGGGTTCCTCCCCTACAATGAGCAGTTCTTC. Amino acids: CASSLEGFLPYNEQFF.

This clone was seen only once. The V and J genes are TRBV18 and TRBJ2-7; maybe TRBD1 (5 bases). With 5 bases removed from V and 5 bases from J, the gap between germline ends came to 10 bases. CDR3 length: 12 amino acids. Germline assignment: CDR1 KGHSH and CDR2 LQKENI. The CDR3 region is CASSYTGNEQYF. As DNA, the CDR3 is TGTGCCAGCTCATACACAGGAAACGAGCAGTACTTC.

Only one count was recorded for this clone. The V and J genes are TRBV4-1 and TRBJ2-7; no definite D call. The CDR3 runs 14 residues. Per the germline V gene, CDR1 is MGHRA and CDR2 is YSYEKL. Deletions cut 2 bases from V and 4 bases from J, with 12 bases between. The CDR3: CASSQQRDGYEQYF. CDR3 sequence (DNA): TGCGCCAGCAGCCAACAAAGGGATGGGTACGAGCAGTACTTC.

This chain joins TRBV5-1 and TRBJ2-5; TRBD1 matches at 12 bases. V trimming: 4 bases; J trimming: 5 bases; junction bases outside the gene matches: 6. CDR3 length: 15 amino acids. Germline CDR1 reads SGHRS; CDR2 reads YFSETQ. The CDR3 loop reads CASSGDRGRAETQYF. Written as DNA, the CDR3 is TGCGCCAGCAGCGGGGACAGGGGGCGGGCGGAGACCCAGTACTTC.

The chain is built from TRBV6-5 and TRBJ2-3, with TRBD2 matching 9 bases. V dropped 2 bases and J dropped 1; count of bases not matched to a gene: 4. Looked up from germline, CDR1 is MNHEY and CDR2 is SVGAGI. The CDR3 has 16 amino acids. CDR3 sequence: CASSYTGLAGTDTQYF. The CDR3 DNA follows: TGTGCCAGCAGTTACACGGGACTAGCCGGCACAGATACGCAGTATTTT.

V usage is TRBV10-1 and J usage is TRBJ2-7; D is possibly TRBD1 (6 bases). The CDR3 contains 15 residues. Trimming pared 2 bases from V and 0 bases from J, leaving 11 bases between. Germline CDR1 reads WNHNN; CDR2 reads SYGVQD (reference sequence). The CDR3 sequence is CASSETRDNSYEQYF. The CDR3 DNA sequence: TGCGCCAGCAGTGAGACTAGGGACAACTCCTACGAGCAGTACTTC.

The gene calls are TRBV11-2 and TRBJ2-7, with a weak D call TRBD1 (5 bases). V was pared by 1 base and J by 6 bases, with 13 bases between. Per germline, CDR1 SGHAT and CDR2 FQNNGV. The CDR3 totals 14 residues. The CDR3 sequence: CASSLGGRVGEQYF. CDR3 bases: TGTGCCAGCAGCTTAGGTGGCAGGGTAGGCGAGCAGTACTTC.

The chain employs TRBV7-2 and TRBJ2-1; 10 nucleotides agree with TRBD2. The ends lost 5 bases at V and 3 bases at J; junction bases unmatched: 13. The CDR3 is 18 amino acids. Germline V CDR1 and CDR2: SGHTA, FQGNSA. CDR3: CASSARTSGPAYYNEQFF. CDR3 in DNA: TGTGCCAGCAGCGCGAGGACTAGCGGTCCCGCGTACTACAATGAGCAGTTCTTC. Combining the CDR3 with reference TRBV7-2 and TRBJ2-1 gives the whole variable domain GAGVSQSPSNKVTEKGKDVELRCDPISGHTALYWYRQSLGQGLEFLIYFQGNSAPDKSGLPSDRFSAERTGGSVSTLTIQRTQQEDSAVYLCASSARTSGPAYYNEQFFGPGTRLTVL.

The rearrangement joins TRBV27 to TRBJ2-1, with TRBD1 matching 7 bases. The germline CDR1 and CDR2 sequences are MNHEY and SMNVEV (reference sequence). The CDR3 contains 13 residues. Germline trimming cut 3 bases from V and 8 bases from J; bases unmatched to any gene: 4. The CDR3 DNA sequence: TGTGCCAGCAGTTTTGCGGACAGGTATGAGCAGTTCTTC. Protein: CASSFADRYEQFF.

The chain couples TRBV4-2 to TRBJ2-1, with D uncertain. V was trimmed by 0 bases and J by 0 bases, leaving 12 bases between them. CDR1 and CDR2 from the germline V gene are LGHNA and YNFKEQ. The CDR3 has 17 amino acids. CDR3 DNA: TGTGCCAGCAGCCAAGAAATTAGTGGGTTCTCCTACAATGAGCAGTTCTTC. Its translation is CASSQEISGFSYNEQFF.

The chain recombines TRBV13 with TRBJ2-3, with a possible D match to TRBD1 (5 bases). The CDR3 is made up of 15 amino acids. CDR1 is PRHDT, CDR2 FYEKMQ, per germline (reference sequence). V lost 5 bases and J lost 1, with 13 bases in between. Written as DNA, the CDR3 is TGTGCCAGCAGCCTCCGGAAAGGGGGCACAGATACGCAGTATTTT. Its protein is CASSLRKGGTDTQYF. Variable domain in full (rest from reference TRBV13 and TRBJ2-3): AAGVIQSPRHLIKEKRETATLKCYPIPRHDTVYWYQQGPGQDPQFLISFYEKMQSDKGSIPDRFSAQQFSDYHSELNMSSLELGDSALYFCASSLRKGGTDTQYFGPGTRLTVL.

The chain couples TRBV19 to TRBJ1-5; no definite D call. V lost 0 bases to trimming and J lost 5 bases, with 2 bases between them. The CDR3 totals 12 residues. Germline CDR1 is LNHDA and CDR2 is SQIVND (reference sequence). The CDR3 loop reads CASSIDYQPQHF. In DNA, the CDR3 is TGTGCCAGTAGTATAGACTATCAGCCCCAGCATTTT.

The chain has TRBV27 and TRBJ1-2, with TRBD1 matching over 7 bases. V shed 6 bases, J shed 0 bases, and the junction held 7 bases outside the gene matches. Looked up from germline, CDR1 is MNHEY and CDR2 is SMNVEV (reference sequence). This CDR3 comprises 15 residues. CDR3 DNA sequence: TGTGCCAGCAGCGCGACAGGGCGTTCTAACTATGGCTACACCTTC. Translation: CASSATGRSNYGYTF.

The V call is TRBV27, the J call TRBJ1-2; D is undetermined. Trimming pared 1 base from V and 2 bases from J, leaving 11 bases between. The CDR3 is 15 residues long. Germline V gene lookup returns CDR1 MNHEY and CDR2 SMNVEV (reference sequence). The CDR3 DNA is TGTGCCAGCAGTTTATTCTCCAGAAGCAACTATGGCTACACCTTC. This translates into CASSLFSRSNYGYTF.

The CDR3 protein is CASSVLAGGPRETQYF. The CDR3 bases are TGTGCCAGCAGCGTGCTAGCGGGAGGGCCTAGGGAGACCCAGTACTTC. This chain links TRBV7-9 with TRBJ2-5, with 12 bases lining up with TRBD2. Germline CDR1 and CDR2: SEHNR and FQNEAQ (reference sequence). Unmatched junction bases numbered 9, after V lost 5 bases and J lost 5 bases. CDR3 length: 16 amino acids.

The CDR3 region is CASSRLAGAGAYEQYF. The CDR3 DNA sequence: TGTGCCAGCAGCCGACTAGCGGGAGCGGGGGCCTACGAGCAGTACTTC. The chain recombines TRBV27 with TRBJ2-7; 12 bases map to TRBD2. The germline CDR1 and CDR2 sequences are MNHEY and SMNVEV (reference sequence). The CDR3 is made up of 16 amino acids. The J segment lost 2 bases and the V segment lost 6 bases, leaving 8 bases of the junction unmatched.

V is TRBV14 and J is TRBJ2-2; D remains ambiguous. The V and J ends lost 5 bases and 3 bases respectively, with 16 bases between them. Germline V gene data show CDR1 as SGHDN and CDR2 as FVKESK. The CDR3 runs to 16 residues. The DNA of the CDR3 is TGTGCCAGCAGCGTGTGGGGAAGTGGGGACACCGGGGAGCTGTTTTTT. Translating it yields CASSVWGSGDTGELFF.

The chain has TRBV4-1 and TRBJ2-1; weak D call: TRBD2 (5 bases). V was pared by 8 bases and J by 1 base, with 15 bases between. Germline CDR1 and CDR2: MGHRA and YSYEKL. The CDR3 consists of 15 residues. The CDR3 coding sequence is TGCGCCAGCGGGGAGCGTAGATTATCCTACAATGAGCAGTTCTTC. This sequence encodes CASGERRLSYNEQFF.

The chain is built from TRBV7-9 and TRBJ1-2; 8 bases are shared with TRBD1. The CDR3 consists of 13 residues. Unmatched junction bases numbered 6, after V lost 5 bases and J lost 7 bases. Germline loops: CDR1 SEHNR, CDR2 FQNEAQ (reference sequence). CDR3 sequence: CASSPRTGTGYTF. CDR3 in DNA: TGTGCCAGCAGCCCGAGGACAGGGACTGGCTACACCTTC. Complete variable domain (other parts from reference TRBV7-9 and TRBJ1-2): DTGVSQNPRHKITKRGQNVTFRCDPISEHNRLYWYRQTLGQGPEFLTYFQNEAQLEKSRLLSDRFSAERPKGSFSTLEIQRTEQGDSAMYLCASSPRTGTGYTFGSGTRLTVV.